These 10 T cell receptor beta chains originate from one sample sequenced in a study of CD8 T cells in Susac syndrome. Random hexamers were used to reverse transcribe an amount of about 0.5 to 1 ug RNA. TCRdb reprocessed the immunoSEQ multiplex PCR reads via MiXCR and lists one record per CDR3 protein. The sample lists almost 450,000 distinct CDR3 sequences; approximately 85% were seen once. Sample: CD8+ T cells from PBMCs. All receptors come from a human donor with multiple sclerosis.

The rearrangement joins TRBV2 to TRBJ2-1, with TRBD1 identical over 8 bases. This CDR3 region has 15 residues. Germline V lookup: CDR1 SNHLY, CDR2 FYNNEI. V shed 6 bases, J shed 6 bases, and the junction held 10 bases outside the gene matches. The CDR3 protein is CASRRTGTGRNEQFF. The CDR3 DNA is TGTGCCAGCAGGCGAACCGGGACAGGCCGCAATGAGCAGTTCTTC.

The rearrangement links TRBV11-2 to TRBJ2-7, with TRBD1 matching 9 bases. Germline V CDR1 and CDR2: SGHAT, FQNNGV. The junction had 17 bases not matched to a gene; V was cut back by 4 bases and J by 7 bases. CDR3 length: 17 residues. The DNA for the CDR3 is TGTGCCAGCAGCTCCGGGACAGGGCGAACTTACGAGGTAGAGCAGTACTTC. Translating it yields CASSSGTGRTYEVEQYF.

V gene TRBV7-9 combines with J gene TRBJ2-1; TRBD2 agrees at 11 bases. The CDR3 sequence is 13 residues long. CDR1 SEHNR and CDR2 FQNEAQ come from the germline V gene (reference sequence). V lost 11 bases to trimming and J lost 6 bases; unmatched junction nucleotides: 6. This CDR3 reads CADGTSGFNEQFF. The DNA for the CDR3 is TGTGCCGACGGGACTAGCGGCTTCAATGAGCAGTTCTTC.

The rearrangement uses TRBV5-6 and TRBJ1-1, with TRBD1 identical over 7 bases. The ends lost 0 bases at V and 6 bases at J; junction bases unmatched: 8. Germline V gene data show CDR1 as SGHDT and CDR2 as YYEEEE. The CDR3 has 15 residues. The CDR3, as DNA: TGTGCCAGCAGCTTGGGGACAGGCTCAGAGGCTGAAGCTTTCTTT. Encoded protein: CASSLGTGSEAEAFF.

The chain recombines TRBV20-1 with TRBJ2-7, with D hard to call. The germline V gene has CDR1 DFQATT and CDR2 SNEGSKA (reference sequence). CDR3 size: 10 residues. V lost 3 bases to trimming and J lost 7 bases, with 7 bases between them. The CDR3 here is CSASVGEQYF. CDR3 nucleotide sequence: TGCAGTGCTAGTGTAGGGGAGCAGTACTTC.

This sequence joins TRBV20-1 and TRBJ1-2; TRBD1 might be the D (6 bases). From germline, CDR1 is DFQATT and CDR2 SNEGSKA (reference sequence). Trimming removed 5 bases from V and 5 bases from J, with 18 bases in between. The CDR3 length is 14 residues. The CDR3 here is CSAPIWEGGYGYTF. The CDR3 DNA reads TGCAGTGCTCCTATTTGGGAAGGGGGTTATGGCTACACCTTC.

The chain combines TRBV20-1 with TRBJ2-5; D ambiguous. The CDR3 covers 13 residues. Germline CDR1 DFQATT, CDR2 SNEGSKA (reference sequence). The ends were cut back, 5 bases at V and 4 bases at J, with 14 bases in the middle. The CDR3 region is CSAPLSGIETQYF. DNA for the CDR3: TGCAGTGCTCCTCTTTCGGGTATAGAGACCCAGTACTTC.

This chain uses TRBV5-1 with TRBJ2-7; 7 bases line up with TRBD2. CDR3 length: 16 residues. Looked up from germline, CDR1 is SGHRS and CDR2 is YFSETQ. J was trimmed by 3 bases and V by 3 bases; bases with no gene match: 12. Here the CDR3 reads CASSSGTGGLDYEQYF. The CDR3 DNA follows: TGCGCCAGCAGCTCAGGGACGGGCGGACTAGACTACGAGCAGTACTTC.

The gene calls are TRBV5-1 and TRBJ2-1, with D maybe TRBD2 (6 bases). V was shortened by 1 base and J by 9 bases, with 17 bases between the two germline ends. The CDR3 has 15 residues. Per germline, CDR1 SGHRS and CDR2 YFSETQ. CDR3 nucleotide sequence: TGCGCCAGCAGCTTGCCCCGGGGGACGGTCGGTGAGCAGTTCTTC. This translates into CASSLPRGTVGEQFF.

This clonotype was detected a few times. The chain has TRBV7-2 and TRBJ2-1; 9 nucleotides align to TRBD1. In germline, CDR1 is SGHTA, CDR2 FQGNSA. The junction had 4 bases not matched to a gene; V was cut back by 2 bases and J by 5 bases. The CDR3 has 15 residues. CDR3 in amino acids: CASSLRQGVHNEQFF. The CDR3 DNA is TGTGCCAGCAGCTTACGACAGGGGGTCCACAATGAGCAGTTCTTC.